The 8 T cell receptor beta chains below come from one sample, sequenced in a study of shared clonotypes between healthy human individuals. Repertoires were generated with immunoSEQ multiplex PCR, while TCRdb's copy carries only in-frame clones and drops some. The table lists approximately 1,500,000 clones, 95% to 99% of them singletons. Sequencing was performed on naive CD4+ T cells sorted from blood. The subset was: CD45RA+ positively selected. The receptors were gathered from a man aged 30 to 39 in good health.

The chain carries TRBV7-9 and TRBJ2-7; no clear D gene. Germline assignment: CDR1 SEHNR and CDR2 FQNEAQ (reference sequence). The CDR3 extends over 14 amino acids. With 2 bases removed from V and 4 bases from J, the gap between germline ends came to 12 bases. CDR3 sequence reads: CASSLNLDTYEQYF. DNA of the CDR3: TGTGCCAGCAGCTTAAATCTGGATACTTACGAGCAGTACTTC.

The table lists this clone with a count of one. V and J are TRBV18 and TRBJ2-7, with 11 positions matching TRBD2. V dropped 3 bases and J dropped 5; count of bases not matched to a gene: 6. CDR3 size: 15 residues. Germline CDR1 is KGHSH and CDR2 is LQKENI. The CDR3 loop reads CASSPLLAGEDEQYF. For the CDR3, the DNA is TGTGCCAGCTCACCCCTACTAGCGGGAGAGGACGAGCAGTACTTC.

The J gene is TRBJ2-3, the V gene TRBV25-1; the D gene is possibly TRBD2 (6 bases). V lost 1 base to trimming and J lost 1 base, with 12 bases between them. CDR3 length: 16 residues. The germline V gene encodes CDR1 MGHDK and CDR2 SYGVNS. The CDR3 sequence: CASSEFGGGGTDTQYF. The CDR3 DNA sequence: TGTGCCAGCAGTGAATTCGGCGGCGGGGGCACAGATACGCAGTATTTT.

The V gene is TRBV6-6, the J gene TRBJ2-7; 9 positions match TRBD1. Germline values: CDR1 MNHNY, CDR2 SVGAGI (reference sequence). The CDR3 is made up of 16 amino acids. Losses at the gene ends were 0 bases for V and 1 base for J; bases not matched to a gene: 4. The CDR3 DNA reads TGTGCCAGCAGTTACTCAGCGGGGACAGGGTCCTACGAGCAGTACTTC. Amino acid sequence: CASSYSAGTGSYEQYF.

The chain uses TRBV19 and TRBJ2-7; 13 nucleotides match TRBD2. V was pared by 4 bases and J by 7 bases, with 7 bases of the junction left unmatched. CDR3 length: 15 residues. The V gene's germline CDR1 is LNHDA and CDR2 SQIVND (reference sequence). This chain's CDR3 is CASSSGLAGAREQYF. For the CDR3, the DNA is TGTGCCAGTAGTAGCGGACTAGCGGGAGCGAGAGAGCAGTACTTC. Full variable domain (remainder filled in from reference TRBV19 and TRBJ2-7): DGGITQSPKYLFRKEGQNVTLSCEQNLNHDAMYWYRQDPGQGLRLIYYSQIVNDFQKGDIAEGYSVSREKKESFPLTVTSAQKNPTAFYLCASSSGLAGAREQYFGPGTRLTVT.

The rearrangement uses TRBV28 and TRBJ2-2, with D maybe TRBD2 (5 bases). The CDR3 loop spans 15 amino acids. Trimming shortened V by 2 bases and J by 10 bases, and 17 bases separated the two germline ends. Germline V gives CDR1 MDHEN, CDR2 SYDVKM. Written as DNA, the CDR3 is TGTGCCAGCAGTTTAGGTGGGAGTAGGGTGAAGGAGCTGTTTTTT. It encodes CASSLGGSRVKELFF.

V and J are TRBV18 and TRBJ2-6; 7 bases are a match to TRBD1. Germline V CDR1 and CDR2: KGHSH, LQKENI. This CDR3 is 17 amino acids long. Germline trimming cut 2 bases from V and 4 bases from J; bases unmatched to any gene: 8. CDR3 sequence: CASSPDTGAAGANVLTF. DNA of the CDR3: TGTGCCAGCTCACCAGATACAGGGGCGGCGGGGGCCAACGTCCTGACTTTC.

This clone came up once. The J gene is TRBJ1-3, the V gene TRBV7-2; no clear D gene. The germline V gene has CDR1 SGHTA and CDR2 FQGNSA. The CDR3 spans 18 residues. V lost 3 bases to trimming and J lost 7 bases, with 25 bases between them. In nucleotides, the CDR3 is TGTGCCAGCAGCTTTGCCATTACTAGCGGGAGGGCTCGGAACACCATATATTTT. Translation gives CASSFAITSGRARNTIYF.